These T cell receptor beta chains were read from a single sample in a study of shared clonotypes between healthy human individuals. TCRdb's table, derived via immunoSEQ multiplex PCR, lists solely in-frame clones and lacks some. Here the sample spans approximately 600,000 clones, 85% to 95% being singletons. The sample consisted of naive CD8+ T cells sorted from blood. The receptors were gathered from a woman aged 30 to 39 in good health. Both conserved end residues are part of each CDR3. A D gene is named only where the DNA matches it firmly. Size tells how often a clone was seen (once, few, many) or the class of an expanded clone, and some rows leave it out.

V gene	J gene	clone size	D gene	CDR3 DNA	CDR3 protein
TRBV28	TRBJ1-5	-	-	TGTGCCAGCAGTTGGGGCACCGATTTTTGGGGTTTCAATCAGCCCCAGCATTTT	CASSWGTDFWGFNQPQHF
TRBV7-8	TRBJ2-7	-	-	TGTGCCAGCGGTTCGGCAACCGAGCAGTACTTC	CASGSATEQYF
TRBV27	TRBJ1-1	-	TRBD1	TGTGCCAGCAGTCCGGGGACAGATGGGAACACTGAAGCTTTCTTT	CASSPGTDGNTEAFF
TRBV4-1	TRBJ2-7	-	-	TGCGCCAGCAGCCAAGATAGAAACCCTTCCTACGAGCAGTACTTC	CASSQDRNPSYEQYF
TRBV9	TRBJ1-5	once	-	TGTGCCAGCAGCGTAGGAGTTAGCAATCAGCCCCAGCATTTT	CASSVGVSNQPQHF
TRBV7-9	TRBJ1-5	-	-	TGTGCCAGCAGCTTAGACAGCCTAGATAGCAATCAGCCCCAGCATTTT	CASSLDSLDSNQPQHF
TRBV29-1	TRBJ2-7	-	-	TGCAGCGTTGGGGACACCCTCTGGGAGCAGTACTTC	CSVGDTLWEQYF
TRBV28	TRBJ1-2	-	-	TGTGCCAGCAGCCATAATCGGGGGGCTTATGGCTACACCTTC	CASSHNRGAYGYTF
TRBV15	TRBJ2-4	-	-	TGTGCCACCAGCAGAGTACAGGGAATCCTGGACATTCAGTACTTC	CATSRVQGILDIQYF
TRBV5-6	TRBJ2-1	-	-	TGTGCCAGCAGCTTGGGTGACAGCTCCTACAATGAGCAGTTCTTC	CASSLGDSSYNEQFF
TRBV11-2	TRBJ2-7	-	-	TGTGCCAGCAGCTCGACAGGTTGGAAACCACCCTACGAGCAGTACTTC	CASSSTGWKPPYEQYF
TRBV2	TRBJ2-7	-	TRBD2	TGTGCCAGCACCCTGACTAGCCAGCCCCCTTTCGACAGCTCCTACGAGCAGTACTTC	CASTLTSQPPFDSSYEQYF
TRBV4-1	TRBJ1-3	few	-	TGCGCCAGCAGCCAAGATAAGGGCTCTGGAAACACCATATATTTT	CASSQDKGSGNTIYF
TRBV20-1	TRBJ2-7	-	-	TGCAGTGCTAGCTACGAGCAGTACTTC	CSASYEQYF
TRBV30	TRBJ2-4	-	-	TGTGCCTGGAGCGACCCCCATAGCGGCGAAAACATTCAGTACTTC	CAWSDPHSGENIQYF
TRBV27	TRBJ2-5	-	TRBD2	TGTGCCAGCAGTCGATCGGGGGGGTGGTCAGAGACCCAGTACTTC	CASSRSGGWSETQYF
TRBV4-2	TRBJ2-1	-	-	TGTGCCAGCAGCCAAACCTACCCCCTGGCCGGCGAGCAGTTCTTC	CASSQTYPLAGEQFF
TRBV2	TRBJ2-3	-	-	TGTGCCAGCACTCTGGGGTACACAGATACGCAGTATTTT	CASTLGYTDTQYF